This T cell receptor (beta chain) originates from a study of neurological immune-mediated disorders. Notes on the study in general: HTLV-1-associated myelopathy led in TCR clonal expansion, while multiple sclerosis ranked lowest, below healthy controls.

TCRdb re-analysed the 5' RACE reads in MiXCR, keeping a single row per CDR3 protein. The table lists approximately 50,000 distinct CDR3 sequences, 10% of them singletons. PBMCs numbering 2 million and stored at -80 C yielded the unsorted libraries. This clonotype has at least ten counts. Its antigen is unidentified. Trimming removed 5 bases from V and 4 bases from J, with 8 bases in between. Germline lookup yields CDR1 DFQATT and CDR2 SNEGSKA (reference sequence). This CDR3 is 11 amino acids long. This TCR derives from a man between 70 and 80 years old with HTLV-1-associated myelopathy (HAM/TSP). Sequenced: PBMCs. The chain combines TRBV20-1 with TRBJ1-2; no firm D call. In DNA, the CDR3 is TGCAGTGCTCACAGCGCCTATGGCTACACCTTC. This gives the protein CSAHSAYGYTF.